The clone carrying this T cell receptor beta chain was seen once. One end of the junction does not line up with germline, which may come from a read error. The data are from a study of neurological immune-mediated disorders. TCRdb independently ran MiXCR on the 5' RACE reads; one entry per CDR3 protein. The table has 35,000 to 40,000 distinct CDR3 sequences, around a tenth seen once. Germline V gene data show CDR1 as LGHDT and CDR2 as YNNKEL (reference sequence). This CDR3 has 17 residues. The receptor's source is a woman under 40 with HTLV-1-associated myelopathy (HAM/TSP). The sample was CD4+ T cells from blood. The chain recombines TRBV3-1 with TRBJ1-5, with 10 nucleotides matching TRBD1. The CDR3 bases are TGTGCCAGCAGCCAGACAGGGGGCGGAAGGAGCAATCAGCCCCATCACTTT. Amino acids: CASSQTGGGRSNQPHHF.